The text below deals with one T cell receptor beta chain. These data are taken from a study of OX40 agonist ivuxolimab in advanced cancers. Study-level background: An agonistic human IgG2 monoclonal antibody against OX40 (CD134) was given. Allowance was made for prior anti-PD-1, anti-PD-L1 or anti-CTLA-4 therapy, and roughly 40% had some.

Patients who had autoimmune disease history or got systemic immunosuppression were left out. Repertoires were generated with immunoSEQ multiplex PCR, while TCRdb's copy carries only in-frame clones and drops some. This table holds about 97,000 clones, less than 90% found once. V dropped 7 bases and J dropped 4 bases, with 6 bases sitting between them. Per the germline V gene, CDR1 is MNHEY and CDR2 is SMNVEV (reference sequence). The CDR3 length is 11 residues. J is TRBJ2-3 and V is TRBV27; D ambiguous. This TCR derives from an adult with an advanced solid tumor such as melanoma, head and neck, liver or kidney cancer. The sample consisted of CD4+ or CD8+ T cells sorted from blood, taken in a trial of the OX40 agonist ivuxolimab. CDR3 loop: CASKRADTQYF. CDR3 in DNA: TGTGCCAGCAAGCGTGCAGATACGCAGTATTTT.